These 18 T cell receptor beta chains originate from one sample sequenced in a study of blood T cell repertoires in COVID-19. Clones were sequenced by immunoSEQ multiplex PCR, and TCRdb holds only the in-frame ones, with some missing. Of over 200,000 clones detected, 80% appear once; the ten largest clones hold approximately 5.3%. The sequenced sample was peripheral blood. The receptors come from a human donor in a cohort sampled during active COVID-19.

This clone was recorded a few times. The rearrangement uses TRBV28 and TRBJ2-3; D gene unclear. V was cut by 6 bases and J by 0 bases, with 13 bases left in between. The CDR3 sequence is 15 residues long. The V gene's germline CDR1 is MDHEN and CDR2 SYDVKM. This CDR3 is CASSRSLVSTDTQYF. Written as DNA, the CDR3 is TGTGCCAGCAGCCGAAGTTTAGTTAGCACAGATACGCAGTATTTT.

This clone was counted a few times. The chain combines TRBV9 with TRBJ1-2; D is undetermined. Germline V gives CDR1 SGDLS, CDR2 YYNGEE. Between the trimmed V and J ends, which lost 8 bases and 3 bases, there was a span of 11 bases. The CDR3 loop spans 12 amino acids. The CDR3 sequence: CARHQRDYGYTF. CDR3 DNA sequence: TGTGCCAGACACCAACGGGACTATGGCTACACCTTC.

The CDR3 nucleotides read TGTGCCAGCTCACCAATACTAACGGTACCCTACGAGCAGTACTTC. Translation gives CASSPILTVPYEQYF. V is TRBV18 and J is TRBJ2-7; D unclear. V lost 2 bases and J lost 2, with 13 bases in between. CDR3 length: 15 amino acids. CDR1 and CDR2 (germline): KGHSH, LQKENI.

V usage is TRBV4-3 and J usage is TRBJ2-7; a possible D gene is TRBD1 (6 bases). The V end was cut by 3 bases, the J end by 5 bases, with 14 bases between. The CDR3 covers 14 residues. Per the germline V gene, CDR1 is LGHNA and CDR2 is YSLEER. CDR3 in DNA: TGCGCCAGCAGCCAGGGCAGGGGTATAGACGAGCAGTACTTC. It translates to CASSQGRGIDEQYF.

The chain links TRBV27 to TRBJ2-3; D is perhaps TRBD2 (5 bases). Trimming shortened V by 2 bases and J by 3 bases, and 9 bases separated the two germline ends. The germline gives CDR1 MNHEY, CDR2 SMNVEV (reference sequence). The CDR3 is 14 amino acids. The CDR3 is CASSLRGTTDTQYF. DNA for the CDR3: TGTGCCAGCAGTTTACGGGGTACAACAGATACGCAGTATTTT.

This sequence joins TRBV24-1 and TRBJ1-1, with 8 bases matching TRBD1. The CDR3 sequence is 12 residues long. Germline V gives CDR1 KGHDR, CDR2 SFDVKD. Losses at the gene ends were 9 bases for V and 4 bases for J; bases not matched to a gene: 3. The CDR3 DNA is TGTGCCACCGCCGGGACAGGCACTGAAGCTTTCTTT. Translated: CATAGTGTEAFF.

The genes are TRBV30 and TRBJ2-5; D may be TRBD2 (5 bases). CDR1 and CDR2 (germline): GTSNPN, SVGIG (reference sequence). The V end lost 2 bases, the J end lost 5 bases, and 9 bases lay between the germline ends. This CDR3 region has 12 residues. CDR3 coding DNA: TGTGCCTGGAGTTGGTGGAGGGAGACCCAGTACTTC. Amino acid sequence: CAWSWWRETQYF.

The V gene is TRBV30, the J gene TRBJ1-1, with 7 positions matching TRBD1. Germline CDR1 is GTSNPN and CDR2 is SVGIG (reference sequence). The CDR3 runs 13 residues. The junction had 2 bases not matched to a gene; V was cut back by 4 bases and J by 0 bases. CDR3 amino acids: CAWTQGMNTEAFF. The CDR3 coding sequence is TGTGCCTGGACACAGGGGATGAACACTGAAGCTTTCTTT.

The chain combines TRBV10-3 with TRBJ1-1; D is perhaps TRBD1 (6 bases). The CDR3 contains 15 residues. Germline values: CDR1 ENHRY, CDR2 SYGVKD. V shed 0 bases and J shed 8 bases, with 16 bases lying between them. In nucleotides, the CDR3 is TGTGCCATCAGTGAGTCGGACAGTCGTTCCAACGAAGCTTTCTTT. Protein sequence: CAISESDSRSNEAFF.

The chain employs TRBV3-1 (or the pseudogene TRBV3-2) and TRBJ2-7; possibly TRBD1 for D (5 bases). CDR1 and CDR2 from the germline V gene are LGHDT and YNNKEL (reference sequence). The CDR3 covers 16 residues. Between the trimmed V and J ends, which lost 4 bases and 2 bases, there was a span of 18 bases. CDR3 sequence (DNA): TGTGCCAGCAGCCGAACCCAGGGTAAGGGCACCTACGAGCAGTACTTC. This translates into CASSRTQGKGTYEQYF.

This sequence joins TRBV6-4 and TRBJ2-6; TRBD1 is a possible D gene (6 bases). The CDR3 length is 16 residues. CDR1 MRHNA and CDR2 SNTAGT come from the germline V gene. The V and J ends lost 5 bases and 4 bases respectively, with 15 bases between them. The chain's CDR3 is CASSPIGGSGANVLTF. CDR3 DNA: TGTGCCAGCAGTCCGATAGGGGGTTCAGGGGCCAACGTCCTGACTTTC.

This clone was recorded a few times. This chain connects TRBV15 to TRBJ2-7; tentative D call: TRBD2 (7 bases). V was clipped by 0 bases and J by 2 bases, with 14 bases between them. This CDR3 spans 16 amino acids. Germline CDR1 and CDR2: LNHNV and YYDKDF (reference sequence). The CDR3 nucleotides are TGTGCCACCAGCAGAGATCGGGGGGCCAGGCCCTACGAGCAGTACTTC. It codes for CATSRDRGARPYEQYF.

The gene calls are TRBV9 and TRBJ1-3; D unresolved. Germline V gene lookup returns CDR1 SGDLS and CDR2 YYNGEE. The V and J ends lost 3 bases and 4 bases respectively, with 8 bases between them. The CDR3 length is 13 residues. CDR3 bases: TGTGCCAGCAGCGCTGTTTCCGGAAACACCATATATTTT. It translates to CASSAVSGNTIYF.

V and J are TRBV13 and TRBJ2-7, with D possibly matching TRBD2 (5 bases). The CDR3 has 16 amino acids. The V end was cut by 0 bases, the J end by 2 bases, with 14 bases between. In germline, CDR1 is PRHDT, CDR2 FYEKMQ (reference sequence). CDR3 sequence: CASSLGTTSSPYEQYF. The CDR3 nucleotides are TGTGCCAGCAGCTTAGGTACTACTTCTAGCCCCTACGAGCAGTACTTC. The variable domain in full, with the rest retrieved from reference TRBV13 and TRBJ2-7, is AAGVIQSPRHLIKEKRETATLKCYPIPRHDTVYWYQQGPGQDPQFLISFYEKMQSDKGSIPDRFSAQQFSDYHSELNMSSLELGDSALYFCASSLGTTSSPYEQYFGPGTRLTVT.

This clone was recorded a few times. The chain couples TRBV9 to TRBJ2-2; TRBD2 matches 11 bases. The CDR3 extends over 18 amino acids. V lost 4 bases and J lost 7; bases outside the gene matches: 15. Germline lookup yields CDR1 SGDLS and CDR2 YYNGEE. The CDR3 nucleotides are TGTGCCAGCAGCCCATGGACTAGCGGGCCACCTTTGGTCGGGGAGCTGTTTTTT. Translating gives CASSPWTSGPPLVGELFF.

The rearrangement links TRBV5-4 to TRBJ1-2; 8 bases line up with TRBD1. V shed 1 base, J shed 2 bases, and the junction held 7 bases outside the gene matches. This CDR3 spans 16 amino acids. CDR1 and CDR2 from the germline V gene are SGHNT and YYREEE (reference sequence). CDR3 loop: CASSLQTRGQNYGYTF. CDR3 in DNA: TGTGCCAGCAGCTTGCAAACCAGGGGGCAAAACTATGGCTACACCTTC.

The chain combines TRBV4-3 with TRBJ2-7; TRBD1 is a possible D gene (6 bases). Looked up from germline, CDR1 is LGHNA and CDR2 is YSLEER. Trimming pared 2 bases from V and 0 bases from J, leaving 8 bases between. The CDR3 covers 14 residues. The CDR3 here is CASSQQQGSYEQYF. CDR3 nucleotide sequence: TGCGCCAGCAGCCAACAACAGGGCTCCTACGAGCAGTACTTC.

This clone was detected only once. This rearrangement joins TRBV28 to TRBJ2-7, with D perhaps TRBD1 (5 bases). CDR1 and CDR2 (germline): MDHEN, SYDVKM. V lost 7 bases to trimming and J lost 0 bases, with 19 bases between them. This CDR3 region has 16 residues. The CDR3 nucleotides read TGTGCCAGCACCTGGGGTGCTAGGACACCCTCCTACGAGCAGTACTTC. Protein product: CASTWGARTPSYEQYF.